Described below is a single T cell receptor beta chain sequence and its context. These data come from a study of blood T cell repertoires in COVID-19. Overall study context: There were acute and convalescent COVID-19 samples, and they came from the United States, Italy and Spain. Sample material is recorded as cDNA or gDNA derived from T cells, B-cell-depleted T cells, or PBMCs.

CDR1 and CDR2 (germline): SGHDT, YYEEEE. V gave up 4 bases and J gave up 8 bases; unmatched junction bases: 11. This CDR3 has 15 residues. Per the authors' pipeline: Using reference gene primer amplification, nucleated cell counts were estimated. Data came from immunoSEQ multiplex PCR; TCRdb stores just in-frame clones and leaves some out. That table supplies the V and J calls and clone size; D and trimming were determined from the DNA. The sample has 85,000 to 100,000 clones, about nine tenths seen once; the top ten hold 1.5% to 2%. Sample: peripheral blood. The clonotype was recovered from a man in his 60s with acute or convalescent COVID-19. The gene calls are TRBV5-6 and TRBJ1-2; 10 bases are shared with TRBD1. CDR3 DNA: TGTGCCAGCAGCCCGTCCGGGACAGGGGAGCGCGGCTACACCTTC. It encodes CASSPSGTGERGYTF.